Below, 31 T cell receptor gamma chains from the same sample are listed, as sequenced in a study of γδ T cells in repeated Plasmodium falciparum infection. Bulk repertoires came from Vgamma9/Vdelta2+ or Vdelta2-negative gammadelta T cells flow-sorted from PBMC. TCRdb fed the multiplex PCR reads into CATT to redo clone calling. This table holds about 30,000 gamma-chain clones, almost 1.5% found once. The specimen sequenced was gamma-delta T cells from blood. All receptors derive from a pool of human donors (malaria-infected and uninfected, not separated).

This clone was recorded many times. It is likely a read error: a sequence one base away is far more abundant. The sample has other DNA sequences that encode this CDR3 too. The rearrangement joins TRGV9 to TRGJP. The J gene, not given by TCRdb, was assigned here from a germline match of the nucleotide sequence. Germline V gene lookup returns CDR1 GITISATS and CDR2 ISYDGTV (reference sequence). The CDR3 sequence is 17 residues long. The chain's CDR3 is CALWEVQGELGKKIKVF. CDR3 coding DNA: TGTGCCTTGTGGGAGGTGCAGGGGGAGTTGGGCAAGAAAATCAAGGTATTT.

The sample holds a few counts of this clone. The translation of this DNA and the TCRdb protein of a much larger clone differ at residue 12, probably owing to a read error; the protein shown here is translated from the DNA. The V gene is given as TRGV4, and no J gene call is available. The CDR3 is made up of 14 amino acids. CDR1 is EGSTGY and CDR2 is YDSYTSSV in the germline V gene. The CDR3 region is CATWDIRNYYKRLF. CDR3 bases: TGTGCCACCTGGGATATTCGAAATTATTATAAGAGACTCTTT.

This clone has more than one count but fewer than ten. TCRdb assigns this DNA the protein of a much larger clone, which departs from its translation at residue 3; this likely reflects a read error, and the protein shown comes from translating the DNA. The chain links TRGV2 to TRGJ1 or TRGJ2. The J gene was not available in TCRdb and was assigned here by matching the DNA to germline segments. CDR1 and CDR2 (germline): EGSNGY, YDSYNSKV. The CDR3 contains 11 residues. The CDR3 nucleotides are TGTGCCGCCTGGGACGGGAGTAAGAAACTCTTT. Its protein product is CAAWDGSKKLF.

This clone was detected only a few times. With only one base between it and a far larger clone, this is likely a read error. This same CDR3 is encoded by further DNA sequences in the sample. The chain carries TRGV9 and TRGJ1 or TRGJ2. The CDR3 spans 13 residues. Germline V CDR1 and CDR2: GITISATS, ISYDGTV (reference sequence). The CDR3, as DNA: TGTGCCTTGTGGGCTACCAATTATTACAAGAAACTCTTT. Residues: CALWATNYYKKLF.

The J gene went uncalled, whereas the V gene is TRGV4. Germline CDR1 EGSTGY, CDR2 YDSYTSSV. The CDR3 is 11 residues long. Written as DNA, the CDR3 is TGTGCCACCTGGGATGAATTAGAAGAACTCTTT. It specifies CATWDELEELF.

This clone came up a few times. The protein TCRdb gives is from a much larger clone and does not agree with this DNA's translation at residue 4, likely a read error; the protein shown here comes from the DNA. The gene calls are TRGV9 and TRGJ1 or TRGJ2. The J gene is not listed in TCRdb, so it was assigned here from a DNA match to germline. This CDR3 spans 17 amino acids. Looked up from germline, CDR1 is GITISATS and CDR2 is ISYDGTV (reference sequence). The CDR3: CALREPTTPWNYYKKLF. The DNA of the CDR3 is TGTGCCTTGCGGGAGCCAACAACCCCCTGGAATTATTATAAGAAACTCTTT.

This clone has ten or more counts. This DNA's translation and the protein TCRdb lists, from a much larger clone, do not match at residue 10, likely due to a read error; the protein shown is translated from the DNA. The V gene is TRGV9, the J gene TRGJP1. Germline matching of the DNA provided the J gene here, since TCRdb leaves it blank. The germline CDR1 and CDR2 sequences are GITISATS and ISYDGTV (reference sequence). This CDR3 comprises 13 residues. CDR3 in DNA: TGTGCCTTGTGGGAAGAATTCCGTTGGTCCAAGATATTT. Its translation: CALWEEFRWSKIF.

This clone showed up many times. This DNA translates differently at residue 7 from the TCRdb protein, which is that of a much larger clone; a read error is likely, and the protein shown is the DNA's own translation. The chain employs TRGV9 and TRGJ1 or TRGJ2. Germline assignment: CDR1 GITISATS and CDR2 ISYDGTV (reference sequence). The CDR3 consists of 10 residues. As DNA, the CDR3 is TGTGCCTTGAAGTATTATAGGAAACTCTTT. The encoded protein is CALKYYRKLF.

This clone came up a few times. Translating this DNA gives a protein that differs at residue 7 from the TCRdb one, which belongs to a much larger clone; a read error is likely, and the protein shown is this translation. The chain recombines TRGV3 with TRGJP2. No J gene was available from TCRdb, and it was assigned here by a germline match of the DNA. The CDR3 loop spans 14 amino acids. The ends lost 0 bases at V and 7 bases at J; junction bases unmatched: 5. The germline V gene has CDR1 VTNTFY and CDR2 YDVSTARD (reference sequence). CDR3 sequence reads: CATWDRPFDWIKTF. The CDR3 DNA reads as TGTGCCACCTGGGACAGGCCCTTTGATTGGATCAAGACGTTT.

The sample holds a few counts of this clone. This DNA's translation and the protein TCRdb lists, from a much larger clone, do not match at residue 8, likely due to a read error; the protein shown is translated from the DNA. The J gene was not called, though the V gene is TRGV9. The CDR3 covers 11 residues. The V gene's germline CDR1 is GITISATS and CDR2 ISYDGTV (reference sequence). CDR3 in DNA: TGTGCCTTGTGGGAGCAAAGGAATAAACTCTTT. Protein sequence: CALWEQRNKLF.

This clone was seen at least ten times. TCRdb has a much larger clone's protein, which differs at residue 11 from the translation of this DNA, likely because of a read error; what is shown is the protein translated from the DNA. The chain combines TRGV9 with TRGJ1 or TRGJ2. The CDR3 covers 17 residues. Germline loops: CDR1 GITISATS, CDR2 ISYDGTV (reference sequence). Trimming at V came to 1 base and at J to 3 bases, leaving 15 bases not matched to a gene. The CDR3 is CALWEVTLWDSYYKKLF. DNA for the CDR3: TGTGCCTTGTGGGAGGTCACTCTGTGGGACAGTTATTATAAGAAACTCTTT.

This clone was detected ten times or more. Translating this DNA gives a protein that differs at residue 4 from the TCRdb one, which belongs to a much larger clone; a read error is likely, and the protein shown is this translation. Other DNA sequences within the sample encode an identical CDR3. CDR3 amino acids: CATRDGFYYKKLF. The CDR3 DNA sequence: TGTGCCACCCGGGACGGATTTTATTATAAGAAACTCTTT. The chain employs TRGV2 and TRGJ1 or TRGJ2. The J gene was missing in TCRdb and was found by matching the end of the DNA to germline. The CDR3 has 13 residues. The V gene's germline CDR1 is EGSNGY and CDR2 YDSYNSKV.

Regarding this clone: TCRdb's protein for this DNA is that of a much larger clone and differs from the translation at residue 6, likely a read error; the protein shown is the DNA translation. In DNA, the CDR3 is TGTGCCACCTGGGAAGGACCCATGAGTTATAAGAAACTCTTT. This encodes CATWEGPMSYKKLF. The V and J genes are TRGV5 and TRGJ1 or TRGJ2. The J gene is not listed in TCRdb, so it was assigned here from a DNA match to germline. With 4 bases clipped from V and 6 bases from J, the junction kept 12 bases outside the gene matches. Germline V gives CDR1 VINAFY, CDR2 YDVSNSKD. The CDR3 sequence is 14 residues long.

A word on this clone: For this DNA, TCRdb reports the protein of a much larger clone, which diverges at residue 4, most likely from a read error; the protein presented here is translated directly from the DNA. The V call is TRGV8, the J call TRGJ1 or TRGJ2. As TCRdb names no J gene, one was assigned here on the basis of a DNA match to germline. CDR1 is VENAVY, CDR2 YDSYNSRV, per germline. The CDR3 length is 11 residues. The CDR3 DNA sequence: TGTGCCACCAGGGATAGGCACGAGAAACTCTTT. This translates into CATRDRHEKLF.

This clone was counted between two and nine times. The TCRdb record carries a much larger clone's protein, which differs from this DNA's translation at residue 10; a read error is the likely cause, and the protein listed here is the DNA translation. The rearrangement links TRGV9 to TRGJ1 or TRGJ2. TCRdb is silent on the J gene; assignment here came from matching the DNA to germline. V dropped 5 bases and J dropped 9; count of bases not matched to a gene: 16. CDR3 length: 14 residues. Germline V gene data show CDR1 as GITISATS and CDR2 as ISYDGTV (reference sequence). DNA for the CDR3: TGTGCCTTGTGGGTGACCTCCAAGGGCGTTAAGAAACTCTTT. This translates into CALWVTSKGVKKLF.

This clone was detected only a few times. The chain carries TRGV9 and TRGJP. The J gene is absent in TCRdb and was assigned here via DNA matching to germline. The germline CDR1 and CDR2 sequences are GITISATS and ISYDGTV (reference sequence). J was trimmed by 16 bases and V by 3 bases; bases with no gene match: 18. This CDR3 has 17 residues. For the CDR3, the DNA is TGTGCCTTGTGGGAGTTACAAGAGTTGGGCAAAAAAAAAATCAAGGTATTT. Translation gives CALWELQELGKKKIKVF.

This clone has more than one count but fewer than ten. TCRdb pairs this DNA with a much larger clone's protein that differs at residue 10, likely a read error; the protein shown was translated from the DNA. This chain links TRGV9 with TRGJ1 or TRGJ2. TCRdb does not report a J gene; here it was assigned by matching the DNA to germline references. This CDR3 is 17 amino acids long. V shed 1 base and J 3 bases; nucleotides not matched to a gene: 15. Germline V lookup: CDR1 GITISATS, CDR2 ISYDGTV (reference sequence). The CDR3 bases are TGTGCCTTGTGGGAGGTCACTCTGTGGGAAATTTATTATAAGAAACTCTTT. As protein: CALWEVTLWEIYYKKLF.

A word on this clone: The protein recorded in TCRdb matches a much larger clone and deviates from this DNA's translation at residue 13, suggesting a read error; the protein here is obtained by translating the DNA. This chain joins TRGV3 and TRGJP2. The J gene, missing from TCRdb, was assigned here through DNA to germline matching. The CDR3 length is 18 residues. The germline V gene has CDR1 VTNTFY and CDR2 YDVSTARD (reference sequence). CDR3 coding DNA: TGTGCCACCTGGGACAGGCCTTGGGGGTATAGTAGTGGTTGGATCAAGACGTTT. The encoded protein is CATWDRPWGYSSGWIKTF.

This clone was counted only a few times. It is likely a read error: a sequence one base away is far more abundant. Additional DNA sequences in this sample encode the identical CDR3. The rearrangement links TRGV9 to TRGJP. TCRdb supplies no J gene; here it was assigned by aligning the nucleotide sequence to germline. In germline, CDR1 is GITISATS, CDR2 ISYDGTV (reference sequence). The length of the CDR3 is 17 residues. V trimming: 2 bases; J trimming: 7 bases; junction bases outside the gene matches: 8. The CDR3 sequence: CALWEAFQELGKKIKVF. CDR3 DNA: TGTGCCTTGTGGGAGGCGTTTCAGGAGTTGGGCAAAAAAATCAAGGTATTT.

This clone has just a few counts. The amino acid sequence in TCRdb belongs to a much larger clone and departs from this DNA's translation at residue 9, likely a sequencing read error; the sequence shown is translated from the DNA. V gene TRGV9 combines with J gene TRGJP1. In the absence of a J gene in TCRdb, the DNA was matched to germline to assign it here. The CDR3 is 13 amino acids. The V gene's germline CDR1 is GITISATS and CDR2 ISYDGTV (reference sequence). The CDR3 protein is CALWEVSGGFKIF. The CDR3 nucleotides are TGTGCCTTGTGGGAGGTCTCTGGTGGGTTCAAGATATTT.

This clone was seen more than once but under ten times. TCRdb attributes to this sequence the protein of a much larger clone, which differs from the DNA translation at residue 3; a read error is likely, and the protein displayed is translated from the DNA. This chain connects TRGV4 to TRGJ1 or TRGJ2. TCRdb is silent on the J gene; assignment here came from matching the DNA to germline. This CDR3 has 14 residues. Germline-derived CDR1 and CDR2 are EGSTGY and YDSYTSSV. In nucleotides, the CDR3 is TGTGCCGCCTGGGATGCTCCGAATTATTATAAGAAACTCTTT. Its protein product is CAAWDAPNYYKKLF.

There are many counts of this clone. This is likely an artifact of a read error, given a far larger clone one base away. Other DNA variants within this sample encode the same CDR3. A V gene of TRGV9 was called, but no J gene was assigned. Per germline, CDR1 GITISATS and CDR2 ISYDGTV (reference sequence). There are 10 residues in the CDR3. The CDR3 DNA sequence: TGTGCCTTGTGGGAGGGAAAGAAGCTCTTT. Protein: CALWEGKKLF.

There are many counts of this clone. A far larger clone is just one base off, so this is likely a read error. The same CDR3 can be traced to other DNA sequences in this sample. No call exists for the J gene, whereas the V gene is TRGV9. The length of the CDR3 is 11 residues. Germline V gene sequence: CDR1 GITISATS, CDR2 ISYDGTV (reference sequence). The chain's CDR3 is CALWEGFKKLF. The CDR3 coding sequence is TGTGCCTTGTGGGAGGGATTTAAGAAGCTCTTT.

This clone has ten or more counts. The mismatch at residue 8 between this DNA's translation and the TCRdb protein of a much larger clone likely reflects a read error; the protein shown is translated from the DNA. The genes are TRGV2 and TRGJ1 or TRGJ2. Germline V gene sequence: CDR1 EGSNGY, CDR2 YDSYNSKV. Germline trimming cut 0 bases from V and 6 bases from J; bases unmatched to any gene: 8. The CDR3 sequence is 14 residues long. CDR3 loop: CATWDGPGAYKKLF. CDR3 DNA sequence: TGTGCCACCTGGGACGGGCCAGGTGCTTATAAGAAACTCTTT.

This clone qualifies as medium-sized (0.01 to 0.1%). The rearrangement joins TRGV3 to TRGJ1 or TRGJ2. There are 15 residues in the CDR3. J gave up 0 bases and V 0 bases, and 5 bases lay outside the gene matches. Germline assignment: CDR1 VTNTFY and CDR2 YDVSTARD (reference sequence). The CDR3 nucleotides read TGTGCCACCTGGGACAGGCCGACGAATTATTATAAGAAACTCTTT. Translating it yields CATWDRPTNYYKKLF.

Note on this clone: A far larger clone is off by one base, so a read error is likely. This specimen includes other DNA sequences encoding the same CDR3. This chain uses TRGV9 with TRGJP. The J gene was missing in TCRdb and was found by matching the end of the DNA to germline. Germline lookup yields CDR1 GITISATS and CDR2 ISYDGTV (reference sequence). The CDR3 is 13 residues long. Here the CDR3 reads CAQGELGKKIKVF. The DNA of the CDR3 is TGTGCGCAGGGAGAATTGGGCAAAAAAATCAAGGTATTT.

As to this clone: A far more abundant clone sits one base away, making this likely a read error. The V gene is given as TRGV8, and no J gene call is available. This CDR3 has 13 residues. Germline lookup yields CDR1 VENAVY and CDR2 YDSYNSRV. This CDR3 reads CATWDKEDYKKLF. The CDR3 bases are TGTGCCACCTGGGATAAGGAAGATTATAAGAAGCTCTTT.

The sample holds a few counts of this clone. A read error likely explains why the TCRdb protein, taken from a much larger clone, differs from this DNA's translation at residue 11; the protein shown is translated from the DNA. The V gene was identified as TRGV4, while no J gene was called. This CDR3 has 13 amino acids. Per the germline V gene, CDR1 is EGSTGY and CDR2 is YDSYTSSV. CDR3: CATWDGGGYKRLF. The DNA for the CDR3 is TGTGCCACCTGGGATGGAGGGGGTTATAAGAGACTCTTT.

The sample holds a few counts of this clone. TCRdb shows a much larger clone's protein in place of this DNA's translation, and the two differ at residue 10, likely through a read error; the protein shown is translated from the DNA. Other nucleotide sequences in the sample specify the same CDR3. The rearrangement uses TRGV9 and TRGJ1 or TRGJ2. The J gene, absent from TCRdb, was called here by matching the DNA to germline. Germline V lookup: CDR1 GITISATS, CDR2 ISYDGTV (reference sequence). The CDR3 contains 13 residues. The CDR3 reads CALWEDSYYRKLF. CDR3 nucleotides: TGTGCCTTGTGGGAGGACAGTTATTATAGGAAACTCTTT.

A few counts support this clone. This likely reflects a read error, since a far larger clone is one base away. Other DNA sequences in this sample translate to the same CDR3. The V and J genes are TRGV3 and TRGJ1 or TRGJ2. Here the J gene came from matching the DNA to germline, since TCRdb omits it. The length of the CDR3 is 14 residues. V shed 0 bases and J 5 bases; nucleotides not matched to a gene: 7. Germline V gene lookup returns CDR1 VTNTFY and CDR2 YDVSTARD (reference sequence). Written as DNA, the CDR3 is TGTGCCACCTGGGACAGGCCCCGGCATTATAAGAAACTCTTT. It specifies CATWDRPRHYKKLF.

Notes on this clone: TCRdb lists the protein of a much larger clone for this DNA, which differs at residue 16, so this is likely a read error; the protein given here is translated from the DNA itself. The J gene has no call, while the V gene is TRGV9. Germline V lookup: CDR1 GITISATS, CDR2 ISYDGTV (reference sequence). The CDR3 has 18 amino acids. Here the CDR3 reads CALWEVVAQELGKKIRVF. Here the CDR3 DNA reads TGTGCCTTGTGGGAGGTGGTGGCGCAAGAGTTGGGCAAAAAAATCAGGGTATTT.